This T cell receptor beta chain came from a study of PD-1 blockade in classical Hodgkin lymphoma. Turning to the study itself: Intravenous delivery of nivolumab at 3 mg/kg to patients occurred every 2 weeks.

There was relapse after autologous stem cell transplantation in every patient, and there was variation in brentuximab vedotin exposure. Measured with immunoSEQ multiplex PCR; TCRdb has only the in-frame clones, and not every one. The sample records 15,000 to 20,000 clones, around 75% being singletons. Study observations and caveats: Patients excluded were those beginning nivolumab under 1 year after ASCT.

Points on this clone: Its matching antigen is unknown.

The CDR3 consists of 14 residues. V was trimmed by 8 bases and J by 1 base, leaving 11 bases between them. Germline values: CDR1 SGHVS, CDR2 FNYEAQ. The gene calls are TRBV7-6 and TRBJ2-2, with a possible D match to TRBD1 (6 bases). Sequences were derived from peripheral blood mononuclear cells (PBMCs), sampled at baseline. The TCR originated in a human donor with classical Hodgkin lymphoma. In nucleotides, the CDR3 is TGTGCCAGCCTACAGGGTTGGAACACCGGGGAGCTGTTTTTT. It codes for CASLQGWNTGELFF.